These 26 T cell receptor beta chains were sequenced from one sample in a study of identical twins. TCRdb reprocessed the 5' RACE reads via MiXCR and lists one record per CDR3 protein. The sample holds under 350,000 distinct CDR3 sequences, roughly 8.6% seen once. The sample also formed part of further work on yellow fever vaccine responses in identical twins.

Sequenced material: CD8+ T cells sorted from blood. These receptors all come from a woman aged 18 to 35 in good health.

The chain links TRBV5-6 to TRBJ2-7; the D gene is possibly TRBD2 (5 bases). The V gene lost 1 base and the J gene lost 7 bases, with 30 bases spanning the gap. The CDR3 consists of 19 residues. Germline V gives CDR1 SGHDT, CDR2 YYEEEE. This CDR3 is CASSLQVPSRYSGAPEQYF. CDR3 bases: TGTGCCAGCAGCTTGCAAGTTCCTAGCCGTTATTCTGGCGCACCAGAGCAGTACTTC.

V gene TRBV7-9 combines with J gene TRBJ2-2; a possible D gene is TRBD1 (5 bases). Trimming took 2 bases from V and 0 from J, leaving 7 bases between them. Germline CDR1 is SEHNR and CDR2 is FQNEAQ (reference sequence). The CDR3 covers 15 residues. CDR3 DNA sequence: TGTGCCAGCAGCTTAACGACAGCGAACACCGGGGAGCTGTTTTTT. Translated, it gives CASSLTTANTGELFF.

This clonotype turned up a few times. The DNA of the CDR3 is TGTGCCAGCAGCTCACCCGACGAGGAGCAAGAGACCCAGTACTTC. Translation gives CASSSPDEEQETQYF. The rearrangement links TRBV7-9 to TRBJ2-5, with unresolved D. CDR3 length: 15 residues. Germline V gene data show CDR1 as SEHNR and CDR2 as FQNEAQ (reference sequence). Trimming took off 4 bases at V and 2 bases at J, with 14 bases between the two ends.

This chain connects TRBV7-2 to TRBJ1-1, with a possible D match to TRBD1 (6 bases). V lost 1 base and J lost 6, with 18 bases in between. There are 16 residues in the CDR3. CDR1 and CDR2 from the germline V gene are SGHTA and FQGNSA. Here the CDR3 reads CASSLVPYRAEAEAFF. CDR3 coding DNA: TGTGCCAGCAGCTTAGTGCCTTACAGGGCTGAGGCTGAAGCTTTCTTT.

This clonotype was seen repeatedly, ten times or more. The rearrangement uses TRBV9 and TRBJ2-2, with D unresolved. CDR1 and CDR2 from the germline V gene are SGDLS and YYNGEE. V was pared by 4 bases and J by 9 bases, with 7 bases between. The CDR3 extends over 11 amino acids. DNA for the CDR3: TGTGCCAGCAGCTCAGGTCGGGAGCTGTTTTTT. It encodes CASSSGRELFF.

The gene calls are TRBV14 and TRBJ2-7; TRBD2 matches at 7 bases. The ends lost 6 bases at V and 3 bases at J; junction bases unmatched: 11. The CDR3 is 15 amino acids. CDR1 and CDR2 from the germline V gene are SGHDN and FVKESK. DNA for the CDR3: TGTGCCAGCAGTCGTTACGCGGGAGAAGGCTACGAGCAGTACTTC. Translated, it gives CASSRYAGEGYEQYF. Filled out from reference TRBV14 and TRBJ2-7, the complete variable domain reads EAGVTQFPSHSVIEKGQTVTLRCDPISGHDNLYWYRRVMGKEIKFLLHFVKESKQDESGMPNNRFLAERTGGTYSTLKVQPAELEDSGVYFCASSRYAGEGYEQYFGPGTRLTVT.

This clonotype was counted many times. The J gene is TRBJ2-7, the V gene TRBV27; a weak D match, TRBD1 (5 bases). The CDR3 sequence is 13 residues long. V lost 2 bases, J lost 2 bases, and 7 bases lay in between. The germline CDR1 and CDR2 sequences are MNHEY and SMNVEV (reference sequence). The CDR3 here is CASSLLDTYEQYF. DNA for the CDR3: TGTGCCAGCAGTTTACTGGACACCTACGAGCAGTACTTC.

In its sample, this clonotype was seen many times. The chain combines TRBV3-1 with TRBJ1-2; D remains unclear. Trimming shortened V by 1 base and J by 1 base, and 10 bases separated the two germline ends. Germline V CDR1 and CDR2: LGHDT, YNNKEL (reference sequence). The CDR3 covers 15 residues. CDR3 nucleotides: TGTGCCAGCAGCCAAGTCCCCAGGAATAACTATGGCTACACCTTC. Translating it yields CASSQVPRNNYGYTF.

In this sample, this clonotype turned up many times. The chain recombines TRBV25-1 with TRBJ2-2, with TRBD1 as a possible D gene (5 bases). V was pared by 6 bases and J by 0 bases, with 8 bases between. This CDR3 is 14 amino acids long. Germline CDR1 MGHDK, CDR2 SYGVNS. Written as DNA, the CDR3 is TGTGCCAGCAGGGAGACAGCGAACACCGGGGAGCTGTTTTTT. The encoded protein is CASRETANTGELFF.

The V and J genes are TRBV2 and TRBJ2-5; D gene unclear. Germline CDR1 reads SNHLY; CDR2 reads FYNNEI. V lost 5 bases and J lost 4, with 14 bases in between. The CDR3 sequence is 14 residues long. DNA for the CDR3: TGTGCCAGCAGTTATTGGACGGAAGGAGAGACCCAGTACTTC. It yields the protein CASSYWTEGETQYF.

This clonotype has more than one count but fewer than ten. The gene calls are TRBV6-2 or TRBV6-3 and TRBJ1-2; possibly TRBD1 for D (5 bases). Trimming took off 7 bases at V and 8 bases at J, with 23 bases between the two ends. From germline, CDR1 is MNHEY and CDR2 SVGEGT. The CDR3 is 15 amino acids. The CDR3 bases are TGTGCCAGCACCCTAGGGGAACGATACCTTCAAGGCTACACCTTC. This codes for CASTLGERYLQGYTF.

CDR3 protein: CASSPPVPRDTEQYF. CDR3 nucleotide sequence: TGCGCCAGCAGCCCACCAGTGCCCCGGGACACTGAGCAGTACTTC. The chain uses TRBV4-1 and TRBJ2-7; a weak D match, TRBD1 (6 bases). Germline values: CDR1 MGHRA, CDR2 YSYEKL. The CDR3 runs to 15 residues. Trimming cost V 4 bases and J 7 bases, with 20 bases left between them.

A few counts support this clonotype. This rearrangement joins TRBV4-3 to TRBJ2-3, with TRBD2 as a possible D gene (5 bases). The CDR3 has 16 residues. Germline V lookup: CDR1 LGHNA, CDR2 YSLEER. V lost 0 bases, J lost 2 bases, and 12 bases lay in between. Here the CDR3 reads CASSQDWGEITDTQYF. As DNA, the CDR3 is TGCGCCAGCAGCCAAGATTGGGGAGAGATCACAGATACGCAGTATTTT.

In this sample, this clonotype turned up a few times. The chain uses TRBV28 and TRBJ1-2; D uncertain. The CDR3 length is 15 residues. The V and J ends lost 2 bases and 1 base respectively, with 11 bases between them. Per germline, CDR1 MDHEN and CDR2 SYDVKM. The CDR3 DNA reads as TGTGCCAGCAGTTTAATGTACAGCGATAACTATGGCTACACCTTC. This encodes CASSLMYSDNYGYTF.

This clonotype was seen repeatedly, ten times or more. The rearrangement links TRBV9 to TRBJ2-1; 10 bases are a match to TRBD2. Trimming cost V 2 bases and J 2 bases; bases outside gene matches: 4. There are 16 residues in the CDR3. Germline CDR1 SGDLS, CDR2 YYNGEE. CDR3 sequence (DNA): TGTGCCAGCAGCGTGACTAGCGGGCTAACCTACAATGAGCAGTTCTTC. As protein: CASSVTSGLTYNEQFF.

This clonotype was found a few times. The chain links TRBV20-1 to TRBJ2-3; 8 bases are a match to TRBD2. This CDR3 comprises 14 residues. CDR1 is DFQATT and CDR2 is SNEGSKA in the germline V gene (reference sequence). Trimming took 4 bases from V and 1 from J; bases not matched to a gene: 4. The CDR3 region has the DNA TGCAGTGCTAACGGGGGGGGCGGCACAGATACGCAGTATTTT. Its translation is CSANGGGGTDTQYF.

The J gene is TRBJ1-1, the V gene TRBV28; unclear D gene. V was cut by 3 bases and J by 3 bases, with 17 bases left in between. Germline-derived CDR1 and CDR2 are MDHEN and SYDVKM. The CDR3 sequence is 16 residues long. The CDR3 DNA reads TGTGCCAGCAGTTTTGGTCTGGGGAAGGTGGACACTGAAGCTTTCTTT. Amino acid sequence: CASSFGLGKVDTEAFF.

At least ten counts were recorded for this clonotype. The chain couples TRBV6-2 or TRBV6-3 to TRBJ2-5, with TRBD2 matching over 7 bases. Germline CDR1 and CDR2: MNHEY and SVGEGT. With V trimmed by 5 bases and J by 5 bases, 8 bases remained unmatched. This CDR3 has 14 residues. In DNA, the CDR3 is TGTGCCAGCAGTCCTTGGGAGGGCCTCGAGACCCAGTACTTC. It translates to CASSPWEGLETQYF.

The rearrangement joins TRBV29-1 to TRBJ2-7; D unclear. The CDR3 has 12 residues. From germline, CDR1 is SQVTM and CDR2 ANQGSEA. Trimming shortened V by 5 bases and J by 3 bases, and 11 bases separated the two germline ends. In DNA, the CDR3 is TGCAGCGTTCGAGACCCCTTCTACGAGCAGTACTTC. Translating it yields CSVRDPFYEQYF.

Only a few counts were recorded for this clonotype. The rearrangement uses TRBV19 and TRBJ2-1, with D unresolved. Germline-derived CDR1 and CDR2 are LNHDA and SQIVND (reference sequence). The CDR3 sequence is 12 residues long. V was clipped by 4 bases and J by 12 bases, with 13 bases between them. This CDR3 is CASSTQDWAQFF. The CDR3 nucleotides read TGTGCCAGTAGTACTCAGGATTGGGCGCAGTTCTTC.

This clonotype was picked up many times. The chain recombines TRBV4-3 with TRBJ1-4; TRBD1 aligns across 10 bases. CDR1 LGHNA and CDR2 YSLEER come from the germline V gene. The CDR3 runs 15 residues. V was pared by 4 bases and J by 4 bases, with 3 bases of the junction left unmatched. CDR3 in amino acids: CASSPDRGVNEKLFF. The DNA of the CDR3 is TGCGCCAGCAGCCCGGACAGGGGGGTTAATGAAAAACTGTTTTTT.

This chain links TRBV11-2 with TRBJ2-7, with D possibly TRBD1 on 6 matching bases. Trimming shortened V by 0 bases and J by 0 bases, and 18 bases separated the two germline ends. Germline values: CDR1 SGHAT, CDR2 FQNNGV. The CDR3 is 18 amino acids. The CDR3 nucleotides read TGTGCCAGCAGCTTAGATCCAACAGACAGGCCCCTCTCCTACGAGCAGTACTTC. This gives the protein CASSLDPTDRPLSYEQYF.

This clonotype has just one count. The chain links TRBV20-1 to TRBJ2-7; possibly TRBD1 for D (8 bases). Germline lookup yields CDR1 DFQATT and CDR2 SNEGSKA (reference sequence). This CDR3 has 14 amino acids. The CDR3, as DNA: TGCAGCGCCTCCGACAGGGGAGGGACCTACGAGCAGTACTTC. Its protein product is CSASDRGGTYEQYF.

The rearrangement joins TRBV5-1 to TRBJ1-1; D is undetermined. The CDR3 is made up of 12 amino acids. Germline values: CDR1 SGHRS, CDR2 YFSETQ. The V end was cut by 2 bases, the J end by 3 bases, with 5 bases between. The CDR3 reads CASSLVDTEAFF. In DNA, the CDR3 is TGCGCCAGCAGCTTAGTGGACACTGAAGCTTTCTTT.

This clonotype was seen ten or more times. The rearrangement links TRBV28 to TRBJ1-3; 7 nucleotides align to TRBD1. The V and J ends lost 7 bases and 4 bases, in that order; junction bases with no gene match: 7. The CDR3 is made up of 14 amino acids. Germline CDR1 reads MDHEN; CDR2 reads SYDVKM. The CDR3 nucleotides read TGTGCCAGCACCGACAGGGTAGGAGGAAACACCATATATTTT. It codes for CASTDRVGGNTIYF.

This clonotype was counted at least ten times. The rearrangement links TRBV24-1 to TRBJ2-1, with TRBD2 matching 9 bases. The CDR3 has 13 residues. Germline V lookup: CDR1 KGHDR, CDR2 SFDVKD. With 9 bases clipped from V and 4 bases from J, the junction kept 3 bases outside the gene matches. CDR3 amino acids: CATERGEYNEQFF. CDR3 coding DNA: TGTGCCACCGAGCGGGGGGAGTACAATGAGCAGTTCTTC.